This T cell receptor (beta chain) was captured by sequencing in a study of blood T cell repertoires in COVID-19. In the source study's methods: Amplification of reference gene primers was used by the study to estimate nucleated cell counts. Sequencing used immunoSEQ multiplex PCR; TCRdb keeps in-frame clones, though not all of them. The D gene and trimming were derived from the DNA, and the V and J assignments and clone size from that table. This table has about 74,000 clones, roughly 88% appearing once. Trimming took 0 bases from V and 1 from J, leaving 6 bases between them. This CDR3 has 15 residues. Germline CDR1 reads MNHEY; CDR2 reads SVGEGT.

The specimen sequenced was peripheral blood. The origin of this receptor is a woman of 80 years or more with acute or convalescent COVID-19. The chain recombines TRBV6-2 or TRBV6-3 with TRBJ2-2; D not certain. CDR3 in DNA: TGTGCCAGCAGTTACTCCTCGCGGAACACCGGGGAGCTGTTTTTT. The encoded protein is CASSYSSRNTGELFF.